Listed below are T cell receptor beta chains from one sample, sequenced in a study of CD8+ T cells in alopecia areata. Some clones are missing from TCRdb's copy, which holds only in-frame ones; the method was immunoSEQ multiplex PCR. The sample carries 90,000 to 150,000 clones, around 53% recorded once. Sequenced here: CD4+ T cells sorted from blood, sampled at week 4, from a patient treated with tofacitinib. These receptors originate from a human donor with alopecia areata. Each CDR3 is given with its conserved first and last residue. A D gene is named only where the DNA matches it firmly. Expanded clones get a size class; other rows say once, few or many, or leave the size out.

v_gene: TRBV2
d_gene: NA
j_gene: TRBJ2-4
abundance: once
CDR3nt: TGTGCCAGCCATAAACGATACGCCAAAAACATTCAGTACTTC
CDR3aa: CASHKRYAKNIQYF

v_gene: TRBV9
d_gene: TRBD2
j_gene: TRBJ2-7
abundance: NA
CDR3nt: TGTGCCAGCAGCGTAGATCCTAGCGGTTCCTACGAGCAGTACTTC
CDR3aa: CASSVDPSGSYEQYF

v_gene: TRBV29-1
d_gene: NA
j_gene: TRBJ1-4
abundance: NA
CDR3nt: TGCAGCGTTGCGGGGGGCGACGGGGAAAAACTGTTTTTT
CDR3aa: CSVAGGDGEKLFF

v_gene: TRBV27
d_gene: NA
j_gene: TRBJ1-1
abundance: once
CDR3nt: TGTGCCAGCAGTTTATGGGGTGAAGCTTTCTTT
CDR3aa: CASSLWGEAFF

v_gene: TRBV6-5
d_gene: NA
j_gene: TRBJ2-3
abundance: NA
CDR3nt: TGTGCCGCCAGAAACTTAGATACGCAGTATTTT
CDR3aa: CAARNLDTQYF

v_gene: TRBV5-6
d_gene: NA
j_gene: TRBJ2-1
abundance: NA
CDR3nt: TGTGCCAGCAGGTGGACCGGGACGGGCTCCTACAATGAGCAGTTCTTC
CDR3aa: CASRWTGTGSYNEQFF

v_gene: TRBV5-1
d_gene: NA
j_gene: TRBJ1-1
abundance: NA
CDR3nt: TGCGCCAGCAGCTTGTCTACCGTCCTGGGCACTGAAGCTTTCTTT
CDR3aa: CASSLSTVLGTEAFF

v_gene: TRBV30
d_gene: NA
j_gene: TRBJ1-3
abundance: NA
CDR3nt: TGTGCCTGGAACCCGGGCTCTGGAAACACCATATATTTT
CDR3aa: CAWNPGSGNTIYF

v_gene: TRBV29-1
d_gene: NA
j_gene: TRBJ2-1
abundance: NA
CDR3nt: TGCAGCGTTGGGGTTGATGAGCAGTTCTTC
CDR3aa: CSVGVDEQFF

v_gene: TRBV29-1
d_gene: TRBD1
j_gene: TRBJ1-1
abundance: few
CDR3nt: TGCAGCGTCACGGGACAGACTATGTCCATGAACACTGAAGCTTTCTTT
CDR3aa: CSVTGQTMSMNTEAFF

v_gene: TRBV28
d_gene: NA
j_gene: TRBJ1-2
abundance: NA
CDR3nt: TGTGCCACCTCGAGTAACTATGGCTACACCTTC
CDR3aa: CATSSNYGYTF

v_gene: TRBV6-5
d_gene: NA
j_gene: TRBJ2-7
abundance: NA
CDR3nt: TGTGCCAGCAGTTACTCAACTATGAGCTCCTACGAGCAGTACTTC
CDR3aa: CASSYSTMSSYEQYF

v_gene: TRBV27
d_gene: NA
j_gene: TRBJ2-4
abundance: NA
CDR3nt: TGTGCCAGCAGGTCTGTAGCCAAAAACATTCAGTACTTC
CDR3aa: CASRSVAKNIQYF

v_gene: TRBV5-8
d_gene: NA
j_gene: TRBJ2-1
abundance: NA
CDR3nt: TGTGCCAGCAGCTTGTCCACGGGTCCGGGACTTGGGTTCTTC
CDR3aa: CASSLSTGPGLGFF

v_gene: TRBV29-1
d_gene: NA
j_gene: TRBJ1-5
abundance: few
CDR3nt: TGCAGCGTTCGGGGGGGCCTCAATCAGCCCCAGCATTTT
CDR3aa: CSVRGGLNQPQHF

v_gene: TRBV11-2
d_gene: NA
j_gene: TRBJ1-6
abundance: few
CDR3nt: TGTGCCAGCAGATTGTTACTCCGGGGATTGAATTCACCCCTCCACTTT
CDR3aa: CASRLLLRGLNSPLHF

v_gene: TRBV7-7
d_gene: TRBD1
j_gene: TRBJ2-3
abundance: NA
CDR3nt: TGTGCTAGCAGCACGGGGACAGCAGATACGCAGTATTTT
CDR3aa: CASSTGTADTQYF

v_gene: TRBV14
d_gene: NA
j_gene: TRBJ2-7
abundance: few
CDR3nt: TGTGCCAGCAGCCAAGACAGGCGGCAAAATTACGAGCAGTACTTC
CDR3aa: CASSQDRRQNYEQYF

v_gene: TRBV30
d_gene: NA
j_gene: TRBJ1-5
abundance: NA
CDR3nt: TGTGCCTGGAGTTTGCCACTTGGGACCGCTCGTGGGCCCCAGCATTTT
CDR3aa: CAWSLPLGTARGPQHF

v_gene: TRBV4-1
d_gene: TRBD1
j_gene: TRBJ1-4
abundance: NA
CDR3nt: TGCGCCAGCAGCCAAGATGGGACAGGGAATGAAAAACTGTTTTTT
CDR3aa: CASSQDGTGNEKLFF

v_gene: TRBV27
d_gene: TRBD1
j_gene: TRBJ2-6
abundance: once
CDR3nt: TGTGCCAGCAGCCCGGGACAGTACAACTCTGGGGCCAACGTCCTGACTTTC
CDR3aa: CASSPGQYNSGANVLTF

v_gene: TRBV25-1
d_gene: TRBD1
j_gene: TRBJ2-1
abundance: NA
CDR3nt: TGTGCCAGCTCCCTGGGTGGACAGGCCCTAGTGGGCTACAATGAGCAGTTCTTC
CDR3aa: CASSLGGQALVGYNEQFF

v_gene: TRBV29-1
d_gene: NA
j_gene: TRBJ2-5
abundance: NA
CDR3nt: TGCAGCGTTGAATTGACCCCCCAAGAGACCCAGTACTTC
CDR3aa: CSVELTPQETQYF

v_gene: TRBV6-6
d_gene: NA
j_gene: TRBJ2-3
abundance: NA
CDR3nt: TGTGCCAGCACGTGGGGGGGCACAGATACGCAGTATTTT
CDR3aa: CASTWGGTDTQYF

v_gene: TRBV27
d_gene: NA
j_gene: TRBJ2-3
abundance: many
CDR3nt: TGTGCCAGCAGGGGACACACTAGCACAGATACGCAGTATTTT
CDR3aa: CASRGHTSTDTQYF

v_gene: TRBV29-1
d_gene: NA
j_gene: TRBJ2-3
abundance: NA
CDR3nt: TGCAGCGTTGTATTGTGGACGGATACGCAGTATTTT
CDR3aa: CSVVLWTDTQYF

v_gene: TRBV23-1
d_gene: NA
j_gene: TRBJ2-7
abundance: NA
CDR3nt: TGCGCCAGCAGTCAGGGCGGAGACTACGAGCAGTACTTC
CDR3aa: CASSQGGDYEQYF

v_gene: TRBV11-2
d_gene: TRBD2
j_gene: TRBJ2-7
abundance: few
CDR3nt: TGTGCCAGCAGCTTCCGGAGGGGACTAGCGGGAGGCGACGAGCAGTACTTC
CDR3aa: CASSFRRGLAGGDEQYF

v_gene: TRBV29-1
d_gene: TRBD2
j_gene: TRBJ2-1
abundance: NA
CDR3nt: TGCAGCGTTGGAAGACTAGCGGGGGCCAATGAGCAGTTCTTC
CDR3aa: CSVGRLAGANEQFF

v_gene: TRBV30
d_gene: TRBD1
j_gene: TRBJ2-6
abundance: NA
CDR3nt: TGTGCCTGGAGTGTACAGGGGCGGATCTCCGGGGCCAACGTCCTGACTTTC
CDR3aa: CAWSVQGRISGANVLTF

v_gene: TRBV29-1
d_gene: TRBD1
j_gene: TRBJ1-1
abundance: NA
CDR3nt: TGCAGCGCCGGGGACAGGGCGAACACTGAAGCTTTCTTT
CDR3aa: CSAGDRANTEAFF

v_gene: TRBV9
d_gene: TRBD2
j_gene: TRBJ2-3
abundance: once
CDR3nt: TGTGCCAGCAGGCGTAGCGGGAGCGGGACAGATACGCAGTATTTT
CDR3aa: CASRRSGSGTDTQYF

v_gene: TRBV18
d_gene: NA
j_gene: TRBJ1-2
abundance: few
CDR3nt: TGTGCCAGCTCACCGGGTGCTAACTATGGCTACACCTTC
CDR3aa: CASSPGANYGYTF

v_gene: TRBV30
d_gene: NA
j_gene: TRBJ2-6
abundance: few
CDR3nt: TGTGCCTGGAGTGTACACTTCTCTGGGGCCAACGTCCTGACTTTC
CDR3aa: CAWSVHFSGANVLTF

v_gene: TRBV7-3
d_gene: TRBD2
j_gene: TRBJ2-3
abundance: few
CDR3nt: TGTGCCAGCAGCCCTGGGGAACTAGCGGGAGTCTCAGATACGCAGTATTTT
CDR3aa: CASSPGELAGVSDTQYF

v_gene: TRBV6-1
d_gene: TRBD1
j_gene: TRBJ2-1
abundance: few
CDR3nt: TGTGCCACGGAACCGGGACAGGGATACAATGAGCAGTTCTTC
CDR3aa: CATEPGQGYNEQFF

v_gene: TRBV2
d_gene: NA
j_gene: TRBJ1-2
abundance: few
CDR3nt: TGTGCCAGCAGTCAGGGCGCGGATGGCTACACCTTC
CDR3aa: CASSQGADGYTF

v_gene: TRBV5-1
d_gene: TRBD1
j_gene: TRBJ2-1
abundance: once
CDR3nt: TGCGCCAGCAGTTCCGGGACAGGGGGCAATGAGCAGTTCTTC
CDR3aa: CASSSGTGGNEQFF

v_gene: TRBV2
d_gene: TRBD2
j_gene: TRBJ2-3
abundance: NA
CDR3nt: TGTGCCAGCAGTCCTACCGGACTAGTCACAGATACGCAGTATTTT
CDR3aa: CASSPTGLVTDTQYF

v_gene: TRBV7-8
d_gene: NA
j_gene: TRBJ2-6
abundance: NA
CDR3nt: TGTGCCAGCAGCTTAGGTGGAGGCAACTCTGGGGCCAACGTCCTGACTTTC
CDR3aa: CASSLGGGNSGANVLTF

v_gene: TRBV29-1
d_gene: TRBD1
j_gene: TRBJ1-4
abundance: NA
CDR3nt: TGCAGCGTGCGACGAGGACAGGGAATTGAAAAACTGTTTTTT
CDR3aa: CSVRRGQGIEKLFF

v_gene: TRBV29-1
d_gene: NA
j_gene: TRBJ1-1
abundance: NA
CDR3nt: TGCAGCGTTCCAACAAGGTCCATGAACACTGAAGCTTTCTTT
CDR3aa: CSVPTRSMNTEAFF

v_gene: TRBV5-1
d_gene: NA
j_gene: TRBJ1-5
abundance: once
CDR3nt: TGCGCCAGCAGCTTGGCAGGGGCTAGGAATCAGCCCCAGCATTTT
CDR3aa: CASSLAGARNQPQHF

v_gene: TRBV29-1
d_gene: NA
j_gene: TRBJ1-2
abundance: NA
CDR3nt: TGCAGCGTCCGCGGGGCAATTCGGTCTAACTATGGCTACACCTTC
CDR3aa: CSVRGAIRSNYGYTF

v_gene: TRBV19
d_gene: NA
j_gene: TRBJ1-5
abundance: NA
CDR3nt: TGTGCCAGTAGTATAGTCGGGGTCACTGAACGAGGGCAGCCCCAGCATTTT
CDR3aa: CASSIVGVTERGQPQHF